This T cell receptor beta chain was sequenced in a study of follicular helper T cells after annual influenza vaccination. The overall study: Across the 2013-2014, 2014-2015 and 2015-2016 vaccination seasons, some subjects were resampled.

In regard to this clone: Antigen specificity is unknown.

Assay used: immunoSEQ multiplex PCR; TCRdb lists only in-frame clones, some missing. The table has approximately 12,000 clones, approximately 80% seen once. As for time point: 2015-2016 season, pre-vaccination. Germline CDR1 is MDHEN and CDR2 is SYDVKM. V shed 3 bases, J shed 9 bases, and the junction held 9 bases outside the gene matches. CDR3 length: 14 amino acids. Broader study findings: Yearly vaccinations repeatedly recalled conserved clonotypes in ICOS+CD38+ cTfh. Day 7 ICOS+CD38+ clones later appeared mostly in ICOS-CD38- cTfh. Rare clonotypes were missed; only about 10-22% of cells gave TCRB.

The chain has TRBV28 and TRBJ2-7; 9 nucleotides match TRBD1. The sample consisted of CXCR5+ CD38- circulating T follicular helper cells from blood, taken on the day of influenza vaccination. Documented subset: circulating Tfh, non-naive CD4+CXCR5+PD-1+ (ICOS+CD38+ or ICOS-CD38-). This clonotype originated in an adult who received the influenza vaccine. In DNA form, the CDR3 reads TGTGCCAGCAGTTTGGGGACAGGGAGTCTAGGGCAGTACTTC. This sequence encodes CASSLGTGSLGQYF.